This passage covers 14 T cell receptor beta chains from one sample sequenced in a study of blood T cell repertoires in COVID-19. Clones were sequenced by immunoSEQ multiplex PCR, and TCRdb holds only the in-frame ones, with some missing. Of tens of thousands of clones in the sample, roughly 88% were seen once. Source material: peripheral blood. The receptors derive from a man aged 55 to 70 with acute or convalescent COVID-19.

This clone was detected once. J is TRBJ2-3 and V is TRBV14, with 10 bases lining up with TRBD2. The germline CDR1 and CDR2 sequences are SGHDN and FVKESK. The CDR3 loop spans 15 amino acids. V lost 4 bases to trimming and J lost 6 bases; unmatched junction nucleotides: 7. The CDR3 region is CASSRAGGPQDTQYF. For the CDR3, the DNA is TGTGCCAGCAGCCGAGCGGGAGGGCCGCAGGATACGCAGTATTTT.

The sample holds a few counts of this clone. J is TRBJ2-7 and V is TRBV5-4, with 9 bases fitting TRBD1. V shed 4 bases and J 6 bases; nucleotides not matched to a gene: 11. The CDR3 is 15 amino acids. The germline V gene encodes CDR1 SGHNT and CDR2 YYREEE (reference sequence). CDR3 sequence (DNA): TGTGCCAGCAGCCCCGGGACAGGGTCGTCCCCCGAGCAGTACTTC. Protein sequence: CASSPGTGSSPEQYF.

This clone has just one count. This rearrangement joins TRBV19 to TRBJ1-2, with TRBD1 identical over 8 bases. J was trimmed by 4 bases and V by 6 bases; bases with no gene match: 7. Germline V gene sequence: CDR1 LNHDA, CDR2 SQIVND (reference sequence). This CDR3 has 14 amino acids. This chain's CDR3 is CASSDRDRTYGYTF. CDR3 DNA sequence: TGTGCCAGTAGCGACCGGGACAGGACCTATGGCTACACCTTC.

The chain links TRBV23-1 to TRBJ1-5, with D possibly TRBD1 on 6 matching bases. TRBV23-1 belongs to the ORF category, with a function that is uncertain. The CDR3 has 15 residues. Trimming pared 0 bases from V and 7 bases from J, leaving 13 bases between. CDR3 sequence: CASSQSKGHHQPQHF. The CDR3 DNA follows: TGCGCCAGCAGTCAATCAAAGGGACATCACCAGCCCCAGCATTTT.

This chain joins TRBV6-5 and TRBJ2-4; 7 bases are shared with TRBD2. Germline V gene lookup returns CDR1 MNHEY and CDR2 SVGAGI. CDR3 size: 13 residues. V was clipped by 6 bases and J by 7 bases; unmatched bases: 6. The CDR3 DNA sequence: TGTGCCAGCAGACCAGTGGGGGGGAACATTCAGTACTTC. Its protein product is CASRPVGGNIQYF.

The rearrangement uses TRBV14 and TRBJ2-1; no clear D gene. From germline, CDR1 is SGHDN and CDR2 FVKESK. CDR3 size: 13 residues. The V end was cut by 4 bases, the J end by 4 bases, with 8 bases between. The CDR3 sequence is CASSPQVYNEQFF. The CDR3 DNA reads TGTGCCAGCAGCCCTCAGGTATACAATGAGCAGTTCTTC.

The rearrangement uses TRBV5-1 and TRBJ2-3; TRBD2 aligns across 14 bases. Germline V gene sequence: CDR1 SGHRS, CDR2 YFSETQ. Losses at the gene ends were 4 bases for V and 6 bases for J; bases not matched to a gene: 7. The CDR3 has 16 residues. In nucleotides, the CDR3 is TGCGCCAGCAGCACGGGACTAGCGGGAGTGTCCGATACGCAGTATTTT. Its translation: CASSTGLAGVSDTQYF.

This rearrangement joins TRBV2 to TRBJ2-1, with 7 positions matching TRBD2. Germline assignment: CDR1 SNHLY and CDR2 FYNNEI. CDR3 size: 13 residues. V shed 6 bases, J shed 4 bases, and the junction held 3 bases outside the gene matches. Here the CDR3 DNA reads TGTGCCAGCAGCCGGGAGGTATACAATGAGCAGTTCTTC. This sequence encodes CASSREVYNEQFF.

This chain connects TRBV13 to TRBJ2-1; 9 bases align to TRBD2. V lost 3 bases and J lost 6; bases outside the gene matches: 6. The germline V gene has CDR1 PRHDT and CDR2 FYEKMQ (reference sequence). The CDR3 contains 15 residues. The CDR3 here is CASSFSGRVVNEQFF. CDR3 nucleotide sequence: TGTGCCAGCAGCTTTAGCGGGAGAGTGGTCAATGAGCAGTTCTTC.

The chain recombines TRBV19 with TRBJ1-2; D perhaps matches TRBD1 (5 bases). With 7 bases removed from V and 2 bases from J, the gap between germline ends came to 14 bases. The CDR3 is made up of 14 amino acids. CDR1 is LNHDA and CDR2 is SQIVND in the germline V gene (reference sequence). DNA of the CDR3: TGTGCCAGTACCCCAGGGTGGAACAACTATGGCTACACCTTC. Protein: CASTPGWNNYGYTF.

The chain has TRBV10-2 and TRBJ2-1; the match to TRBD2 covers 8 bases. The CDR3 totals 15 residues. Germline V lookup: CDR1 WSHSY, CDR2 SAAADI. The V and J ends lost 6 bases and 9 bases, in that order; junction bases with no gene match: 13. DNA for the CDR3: TGCGCCAGCAGCGCGGCACTAGCGGTTACGGGTGAGCAGTTCTTC. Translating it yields CASSAALAVTGEQFF.

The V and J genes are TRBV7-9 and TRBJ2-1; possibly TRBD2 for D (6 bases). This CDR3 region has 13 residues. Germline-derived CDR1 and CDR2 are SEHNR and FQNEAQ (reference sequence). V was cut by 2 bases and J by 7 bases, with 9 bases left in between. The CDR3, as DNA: TGTGCCAGCAGCTTACGGGAGACGAATGAGCAGTTCTTC. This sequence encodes CASSLRETNEQFF.

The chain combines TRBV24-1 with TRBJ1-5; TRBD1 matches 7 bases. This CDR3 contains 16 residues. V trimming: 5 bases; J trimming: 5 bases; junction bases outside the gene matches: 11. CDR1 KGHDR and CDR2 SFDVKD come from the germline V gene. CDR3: CATSASGTAKYQPQHF. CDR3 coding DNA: TGTGCCACCAGTGCATCTGGGACAGCTAAGTATCAGCCCCAGCATTTT.

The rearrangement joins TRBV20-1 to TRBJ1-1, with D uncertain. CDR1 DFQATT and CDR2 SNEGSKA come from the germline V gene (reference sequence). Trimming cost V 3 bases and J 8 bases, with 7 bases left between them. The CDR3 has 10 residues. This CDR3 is CSASEREAFF. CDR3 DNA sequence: TGCAGTGCTAGTGAGAGGGAAGCTTTCTTT.